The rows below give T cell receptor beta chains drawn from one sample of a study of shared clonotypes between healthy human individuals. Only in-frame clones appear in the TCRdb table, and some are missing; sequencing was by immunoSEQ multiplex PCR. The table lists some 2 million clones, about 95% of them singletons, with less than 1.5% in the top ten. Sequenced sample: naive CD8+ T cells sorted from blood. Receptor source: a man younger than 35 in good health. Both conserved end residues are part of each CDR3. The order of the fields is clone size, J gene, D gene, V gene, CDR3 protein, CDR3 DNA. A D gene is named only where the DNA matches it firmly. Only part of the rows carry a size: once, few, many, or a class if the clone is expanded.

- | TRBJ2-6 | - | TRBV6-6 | CASSYSSGANVLTF | TGTGCCAGCAGTTACAGCTCTGGGGCCAACGTCCTGACTTTC
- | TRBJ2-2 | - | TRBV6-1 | CASSEADRNTGELFF | TGTGCCAGCAGTGAAGCGGACAGGAACACCGGGGAGCTGTTTTTT
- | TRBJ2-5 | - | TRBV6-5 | CASSYSRGMGETQYF | TGTGCCAGCAGTTACTCGAGGGGGATGGGAGAGACCCAGTACTTC
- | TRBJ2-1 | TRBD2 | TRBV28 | CASSPRTSGGNEQFF | TGTGCCAGCAGTCCCCGGACTAGCGGGGGAAATGAGCAGTTCTTC
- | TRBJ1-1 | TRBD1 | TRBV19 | CASVTGGAVYTEAFF | TGTGCCAGTGTAACAGGGGGCGCAGTTTATACTGAAGCTTTCTTT
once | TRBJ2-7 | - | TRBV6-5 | CASGSYEQYF | TGTGCCAGCGGCTCATACGAGCAGTACTTC
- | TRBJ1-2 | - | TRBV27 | CASKRANYGYTF | TGTGCCAGCAAGCGTGCTAACTATGGCTACACCTTC
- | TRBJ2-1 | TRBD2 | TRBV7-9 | CASSFLAEYNEQFF | TGTGCCAGCAGCTTCCTAGCGGAGTACAATGAGCAGTTCTTC
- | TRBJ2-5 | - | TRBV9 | CASSAGETQYF | TGTGCCAGCAGCGCCGGGGAGACCCAGTACTTC
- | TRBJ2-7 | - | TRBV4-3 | CASSQGLQVFYEQYF | TGCGCCAGCAGCCAAGGCCTACAAGTGTTCTACGAGCAGTACTTC
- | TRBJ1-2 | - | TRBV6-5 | CASSYSSDTGYTF | TGTGCCAGCAGTTACTCGTCGGACACAGGCTACACCTTC
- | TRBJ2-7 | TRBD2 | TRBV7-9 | CASESGTSGSYEQYF | TGTGCCAGCGAGTCCGGGACTAGCGGCTCCTACGAGCAGTACTTC
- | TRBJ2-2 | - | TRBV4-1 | CASSHASAVSNTGELFF | TGCGCCAGCAGCCATGCCTCCGCGGTTTCGAACACCGGGGAGCTGTTTTTT
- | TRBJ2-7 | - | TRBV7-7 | CASSSQPAYEQYF | TGTGCTAGCAGCTCCCAGCCCGCCTACGAGCAGTACTTC
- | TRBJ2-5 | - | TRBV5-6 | CASSLGLGGSQETQYF | TGTGCCAGCAGCTTGGGGTTGGGGGGAAGCCAAGAGACCCAGTACTTC
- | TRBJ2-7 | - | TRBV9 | CASSGPNRPHEQYF | TGTGCCAGCAGCGGACCGAATCGCCCCCACGAGCAGTACTTC
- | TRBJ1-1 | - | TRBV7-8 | CASSTEGGNGKIEAFF | TGTGCCAGCAGCACAGAAGGGGGTAATGGCAAGATTGAAGCTTTCTTT
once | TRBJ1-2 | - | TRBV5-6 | CASSLSASGYTF | TGTGCCAGCAGCTTGTCGGCAAGTGGCTACACCTTC
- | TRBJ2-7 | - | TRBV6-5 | CASSYADSYEQYF | TGTGCCAGCAGTTACGCGGATTCCTACGAGCAGTACTTC
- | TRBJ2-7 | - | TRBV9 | CASSAGGYEQYF | TGTGCCAGCAGCGCAGGAGGATACGAGCAGTACTTC
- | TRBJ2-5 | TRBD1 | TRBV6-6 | CASAHRGGETQYF | TGTGCCAGCGCCCACAGGGGTGGAGAGACCCAGTACTTC
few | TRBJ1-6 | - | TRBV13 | CASSSSQGPYNSPLHF | TGTGCCAGCAGCTCCTCCCAGGGTCCCTATAATTCACCCCTCCACTTT
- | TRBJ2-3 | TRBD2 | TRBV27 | CASSLMASGSTDTQYF | TGTGCCAGCAGTTTAATGGCTAGCGGCTCCACAGATACGCAGTATTTT
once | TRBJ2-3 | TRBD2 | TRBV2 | CATQVAGEGRNTQYF | TGTGCCACCCAGGTAGCGGGAGAGGGGCGTAATACGCAGTATTTT
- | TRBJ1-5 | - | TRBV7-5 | CARSGTSRTDSNQPQHF | TGTGCCAGAAGCGGTACCTCGAGGACAGATAGCAATCAGCCCCAGCATTTT
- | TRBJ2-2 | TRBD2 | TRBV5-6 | CASSSWGLAGAGTGELFF | TGTGCCAGCAGCTCTTGGGGACTAGCGGGAGCAGGGACCGGGGAGCTGTTTTTT
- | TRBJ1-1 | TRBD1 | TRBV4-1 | CASSQPPTGSNTEAFF | TGCGCCAGCAGCCAACCTCCGACAGGGTCGAACACTGAAGCTTTCTTT
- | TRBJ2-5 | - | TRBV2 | CASSDGRYETQYF | TGTGCCAGCAGTGATGGTAGATACGAGACCCAGTACTTC
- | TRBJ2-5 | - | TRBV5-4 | CASSLDAGILIQETQYF | TGTGCCAGCAGCTTGGACGCAGGTATCCTTATCCAAGAGACCCAGTACTTC
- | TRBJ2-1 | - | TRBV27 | CASSFAGWNEQFF | TGTGCCAGCAGTTTTGCAGGGTGGAATGAGCAGTTCTTC
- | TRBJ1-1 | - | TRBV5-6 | CASSIVGGNTEAFF | TGTGCCAGCAGCATCGTAGGGGGGAACACTGAAGCTTTCTTT
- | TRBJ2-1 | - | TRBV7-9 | CASMTGGRYEQFF | TGTGCCAGCATGACGGGGGGCCGATATGAGCAGTTCTTC
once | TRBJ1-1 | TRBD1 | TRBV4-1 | CASSPTTGVNTEAFF | TGCGCCAGCAGCCCAACGACAGGGGTGAACACTGAAGCTTTCTTT
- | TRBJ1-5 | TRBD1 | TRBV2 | CASREQLGTDPSNQPQHF | TGTGCCAGCAGGGAGCAACTAGGGACAGACCCTAGCAATCAGCCCCAGCATTTT
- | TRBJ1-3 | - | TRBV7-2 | CASREPRVSGNTIYF | TGTGCCAGCCGGGAACCGAGAGTCTCTGGAAACACCATATATTTT
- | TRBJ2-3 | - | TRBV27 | CASRSSGLPRITDTQYF | TGTGCCAGCAGATCCTCAGGACTACCCAGGATAACAGATACGCAGTATTTT
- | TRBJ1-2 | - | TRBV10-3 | CAISGTASNYGYTF | TGTGCCATCAGTGGGACAGCCTCTAACTATGGCTACACCTTC
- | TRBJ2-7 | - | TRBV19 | CASSIAQGLSYEQYF | TGTGCCAGTAGTATAGCACAGGGTTTGTCCTACGAGCAGTACTTC
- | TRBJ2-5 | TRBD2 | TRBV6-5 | CASSYFLAGVEETQYF | TGTGCCAGCAGTTACTTCCTAGCGGGAGTGGAAGAGACCCAGTACTTC
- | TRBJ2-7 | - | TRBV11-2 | CASSPDSDYEQYF | TGTGCCAGCAGCCCCGACAGTGACTACGAGCAGTACTTC